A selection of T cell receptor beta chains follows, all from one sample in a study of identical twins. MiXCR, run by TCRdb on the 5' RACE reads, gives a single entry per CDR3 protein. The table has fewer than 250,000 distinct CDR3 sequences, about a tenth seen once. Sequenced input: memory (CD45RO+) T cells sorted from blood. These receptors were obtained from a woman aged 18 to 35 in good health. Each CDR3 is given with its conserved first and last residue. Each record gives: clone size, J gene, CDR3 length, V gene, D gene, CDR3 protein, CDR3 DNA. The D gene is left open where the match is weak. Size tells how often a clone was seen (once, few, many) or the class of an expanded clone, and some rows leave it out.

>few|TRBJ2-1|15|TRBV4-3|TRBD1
CASSPLDRGYNEQFF
TGCGCCAGCAGCCCTCTGGACAGGGGGTACAATGAGCAGTTCTTC
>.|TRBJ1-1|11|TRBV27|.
CASRLGGKAFF
TGTGCCAGCAGGTTAGGTGGGAAAGCTTTCTTT
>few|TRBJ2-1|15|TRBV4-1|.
CASSQGRRFYNEQFF
TGCGCCAGCAGCCAAGGCCGGAGGTTCTACAATGAGCAGTTCTTC
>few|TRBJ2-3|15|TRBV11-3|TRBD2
CASSLDGTRADTQYF
TGTGCCAGCAGCTTAGACGGGACTAGGGCAGATACGCAGTATTTT
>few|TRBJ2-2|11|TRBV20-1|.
CSAPVNGELFF
TGCAGTGCTCCCGTCAACGGGGAGCTGTTTTTT
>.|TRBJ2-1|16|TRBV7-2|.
CASSSAAAGTYNEQFF
TGTGCCAGCAGCTCAGCCGCTGCGGGAACCTACAATGAGCAGTTCTTC
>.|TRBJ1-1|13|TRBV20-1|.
CSALKGGLIEAFF
TGCAGTGCTCTGAAGGGGGGGTTGATTGAAGCTTTCTTT
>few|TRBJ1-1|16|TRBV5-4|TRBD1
CASSGARQGARTEAFF
TGTGCCAGCAGCGGCGCCAGACAGGGGGCTAGGACTGAAGCTTTCTTT
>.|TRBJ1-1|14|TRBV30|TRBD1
CAWSRTTGETEAFF
TGTGCCTGGAGTAGGACGACAGGGGAAACTGAAGCTTTCTTT
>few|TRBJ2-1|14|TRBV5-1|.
CASSSGAGTNEQFF
TGCGCCAGCAGCTCGGGGGCTGGGACCAATGAGCAGTTCTTC
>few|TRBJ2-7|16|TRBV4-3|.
CASSQGFGRSRYEQYF
TGCGCCAGCAGCCAAGGGTTCGGGAGATCTAGGTACGAGCAGTACTTC
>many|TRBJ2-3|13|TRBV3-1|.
CASSPGLPGTQYF
TGTGCCAGCAGCCCCGGGCTTCCAGGTACGCAGTATTTT
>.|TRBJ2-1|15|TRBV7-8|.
CASSYLGQRSNEQFF
TGTGCCAGCAGCTACTTGGGCCAGCGGTCCAATGAGCAGTTCTTC
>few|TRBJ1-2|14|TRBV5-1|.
CASSLNTQGYGYTF
TGCGCCAGCAGCTTGAACACACAGGGATATGGCTACACCTTC
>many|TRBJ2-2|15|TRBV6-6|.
CASNIQGGSTGELFF
TGTGCCAGCAATATACAGGGAGGGTCGACCGGGGAGCTGTTTTTT
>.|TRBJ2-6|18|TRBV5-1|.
CASSSPGGRIAGANVLTF
TGCGCCAGCAGCTCCCCCGGGGGACGCATAGCCGGGGCCAACGTCCTGACTTTC
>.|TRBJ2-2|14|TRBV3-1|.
CASSQAQVSGELFF
TGTGCCAGCAGCCAAGCTCAGGTTTCCGGGGAGCTGTTTTTT
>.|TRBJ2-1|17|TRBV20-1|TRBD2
CSARGPPSSGFYNEQFF
TGCAGTGCTAGAGGCCCCCCATCTAGCGGGTTTTACAATGAGCAGTTCTTC
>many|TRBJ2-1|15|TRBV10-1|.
CASSRDLSSYNEQFF
TGCGCCAGCAGCCGGGACTTGAGCTCCTACAATGAGCAGTTCTTC
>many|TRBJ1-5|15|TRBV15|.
CATSRDWSGNQPQHF
TGTGCCACCAGCAGAGATTGGTCCGGCAATCAGCCCCAGCATTTT
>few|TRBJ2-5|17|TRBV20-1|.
CSARDRSRGGDLETQYF
TGCAGTGCTAGAGATAGATCTAGGGGGGGGGATCTGGAGACCCAGTACTTC
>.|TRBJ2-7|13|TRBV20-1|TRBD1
CSGRDRGVFEQYF
TGCAGTGGCCGGGACAGGGGAGTCTTCGAGCAGTACTTC
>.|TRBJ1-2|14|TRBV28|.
CASSLLWNSRGYTF
TGTGCCAGCAGTTTACTGTGGAACTCAAGGGGCTACACCTTC
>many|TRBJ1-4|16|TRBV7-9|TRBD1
CASSFQTGTGVEKLFF
TGTGCCAGCAGCTTTCAGACCGGGACAGGGGTCGAAAAACTGTTTTTT